This T cell receptor beta chain was captured by sequencing in a study of blood T cell repertoires in COVID-19. As for the study in general: COVID-19 samples collected from the United States, Italy and Spain covered acute and convalescent phases. From T cells, B-cell-depleted T cells, or PBMCs came the material, which was cDNA or gDNA.

Source study methods: From reference gene primer amplification, estimates of nucleated cell counts were derived. The table came from immunoSEQ multiplex PCR; TCRdb's copy has only in-frame clones and leaves some out. D and trimming were read from the DNA, whereas the V and J calls and clone size are those reported in that table. The sample includes fewer than 150,000 clones, less than 75% seen only once; the top ten take under 1%. With 8 bases removed from V and 5 bases from J, the gap between germline ends came to 18 bases. The CDR3 is 14 amino acids. Per germline, CDR1 LNHDA and CDR2 SQIVND (reference sequence).

This receptor was taken from a human donor with acute or convalescent COVID-19. The donor label of this sample is uncertain. The chain employs TRBV19 and TRBJ1-1, with D possibly matching TRBD1 (5 bases). The sample consisted of peripheral blood. CDR3 nucleotides: TGTGCCAGTGTGGAGGCGGGGCGAGGAACTGAAGCTTTCTTT. This codes for CASVEAGRGTEAFF.